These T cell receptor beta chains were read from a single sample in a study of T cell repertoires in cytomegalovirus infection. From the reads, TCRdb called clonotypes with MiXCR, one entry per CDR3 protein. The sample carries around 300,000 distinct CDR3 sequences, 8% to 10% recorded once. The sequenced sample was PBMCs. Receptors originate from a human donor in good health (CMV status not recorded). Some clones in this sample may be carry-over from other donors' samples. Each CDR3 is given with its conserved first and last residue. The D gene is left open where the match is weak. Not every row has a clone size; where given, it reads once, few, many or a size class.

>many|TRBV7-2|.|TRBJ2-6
TGTGCCAGCAGGCGGAGGGACGGCGCAGGGGAACATGGGGCCAACGTCCTGACTTTC
CASRRRDGAGEHGANVLTF
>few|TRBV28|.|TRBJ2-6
TGTGCCAGCAGTTTTCAGACAGGCTTCCCTCCCTCTGGGGCCAACGTCCTGACTTTC
CASSFQTGFPPSGANVLTF
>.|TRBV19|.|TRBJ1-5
TGTGCCAGTAGTATTATTAGGTGGGATCAGCCCCAGCATTTT
CASSIIRWDQPQHF
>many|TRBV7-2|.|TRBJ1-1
TGTGCCAGCAGCTTAGAGGGGGGGACGAACACTGAAGCTTTCTTT
CASSLEGGTNTEAFF
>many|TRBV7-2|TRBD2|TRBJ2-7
TGTGCCAGCAGGCCATCGGGACTAGCGGGAGCTGGCGAGCAGTACTTC
CASRPSGLAGAGEQYF
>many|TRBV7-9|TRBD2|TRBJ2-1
TGTGCCAGCAGCTTATCCGGGACTAGTTACAATGAGCAGTTCTTC
CASSLSGTSYNEQFF
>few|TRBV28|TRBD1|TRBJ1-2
TGTGCCAGCAGATCGACAGGGGTTATCTATGGCTACACCTTC
CASRSTGVIYGYTF
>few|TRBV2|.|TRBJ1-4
TGTGCCAGCAGTGAACCCACAGGGACGAATGAAAAACTGTTTTTT
CASSEPTGTNEKLFF
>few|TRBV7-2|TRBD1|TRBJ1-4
TGTGCCAGCAGCTTCCATGGACAGGGAGGGGAAAAACTGTTTTTT
CASSFHGQGGEKLFF
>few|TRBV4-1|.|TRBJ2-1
TGCGCCAGCAGCCAAGTTGACAGTGGAGAGCAGTTCTTC
CASSQVDSGEQFF
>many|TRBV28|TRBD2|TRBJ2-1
TGTGCCAGCAGTCTGACTAGCTACGAGCAGTTCTTC
CASSLTSYEQFF
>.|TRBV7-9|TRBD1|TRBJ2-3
TGTGCCAGCAGCTTAAGGACAGGGGCCACAGATACGCAGTATTTT
CASSLRTGATDTQYF
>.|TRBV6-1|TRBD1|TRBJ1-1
TGTGCCAGCAGTCTGAAGGACAGGGGTCACACTGAAGCTTTCTTT
CASSLKDRGHTEAFF
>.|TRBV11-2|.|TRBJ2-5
TGTGCCAGCAGCTCCAACTTAAAACGAGAGACCCAGTACTTC
CASSSNLKRETQYF
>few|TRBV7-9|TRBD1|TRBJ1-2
TGTGCCAGCAGCTTTGACAGGGCTGGCTACACCTTC
CASSFDRAGYTF
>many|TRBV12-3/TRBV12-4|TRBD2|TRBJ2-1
TGTGCCAGCACCGGGACTAGTAATGAGCAGTTCTTC
CASTGTSNEQFF
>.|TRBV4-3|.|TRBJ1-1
TGCGCCAGCAGCCAAGGGGTGGGACCGCGCACTGAAGCTTTCTTT
CASSQGVGPRTEAFF
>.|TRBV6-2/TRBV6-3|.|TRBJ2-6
TGTGCCAGCAGTTACATAGGGACTGGGGCCAACGTCCTGACTTTC
CASSYIGTGANVLTF
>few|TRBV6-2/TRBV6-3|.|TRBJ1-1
TGTGCCAGCACCCAGTACAGGACTATGAACACTGAAGCTTTCTTT
CASTQYRTMNTEAFF
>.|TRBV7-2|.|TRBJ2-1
TGTGCCAGCGGTCTGACTCGTTCCTACAATGAGCAGTTCTTC
CASGLTRSYNEQFF
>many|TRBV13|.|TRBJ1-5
TGTGCCAGCAGCACCCATAGCAATCAGCCCCAGCATTTT
CASSTHSNQPQHF
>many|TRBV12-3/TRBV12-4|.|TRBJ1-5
TGTGCCAGCAGAGCCAGTTATCCCGGAATAGACCGAGTAAATCAGCCCCAGCATTTT
CASRASYPGIDRVNQPQHF
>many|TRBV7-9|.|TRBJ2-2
TGTGCCAGCAGCCCCTACACCGGGGAGCTGTTTTTT
CASSPYTGELFF
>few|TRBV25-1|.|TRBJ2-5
TGTGCCAGCAGCCCCGGGGGAACTTACCAAGAGACCCAGTACTTC
CASSPGGTYQETQYF
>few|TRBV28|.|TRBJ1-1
TGTGCCAGCAGTCAGGGGTGGGGTGAAGCTTTCTTT
CASSQGWGEAFF
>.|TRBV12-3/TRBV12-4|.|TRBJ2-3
TGTGCCACCGACCGAGGAGGTAAAACCGCAGATACGCAGTATTTT
CATDRGGKTADTQYF
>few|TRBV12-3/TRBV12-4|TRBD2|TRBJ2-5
TGTGCCAGCAGTCGGGGACTAGCGGGGGTGGGGACCCAGTACTTC
CASSRGLAGVGTQYF
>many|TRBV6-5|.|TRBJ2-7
TGTGCCAGCAGTTACTCGAACTGGGACTCCAGCTACGAGCAGTACTTC
CASSYSNWDSSYEQYF
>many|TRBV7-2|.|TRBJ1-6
TGTGCCAGCAGCTTAGTTAGTGGCCAGGGGAATTCACCCCTCCACTTT
CASSLVSGQGNSPLHF
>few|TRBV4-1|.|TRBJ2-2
TGCGCCAGCAGGTCAAGGGAGAAGGACACCGGGGAGCTGTTTTTT
CASRSREKDTGELFF
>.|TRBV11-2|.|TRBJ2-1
TGTGCCAGCAGCAATTACAGCTCCTACAATGAGCAGTTCTTC
CASSNYSSYNEQFF
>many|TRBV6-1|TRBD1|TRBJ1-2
TGTGCCAGCAGTGAGAGGCAGGGGGCGCGGGGCTACACCTTC
CASSERQGARGYTF
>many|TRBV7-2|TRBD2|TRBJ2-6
TGTGCCAGCAGCTTAGTGCCGGCGGGGACTAGCGGGCCCAACGTCCTGACTTTC
CASSLVPAGTSGPNVLTF
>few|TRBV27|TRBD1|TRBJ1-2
TGTGCCAGCAGTCCACAGGGGTGGAACGATGGCTACACCTTC
CASSPQGWNDGYTF
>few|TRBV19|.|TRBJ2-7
TGTGCCAGTAGTCAGAGGACAGTAGTCCACGAGCAGTACTTC
CASSQRTVVHEQYF
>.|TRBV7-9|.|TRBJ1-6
TGTGCCAGCAGCCCCCGCGCTGGCCCTCTCCACTTT
CASSPRAGPLHF
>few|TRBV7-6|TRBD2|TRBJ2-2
TGTGCCAGCAGCAAGACTAGCGGGACTAACACCGGGGAGCTGTTTTTT
CASSKTSGTNTGELFF
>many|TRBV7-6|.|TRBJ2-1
TGTGCCAGCAGCTTAGACACCAACCTTTACAATGAGCAGTTCTTC
CASSLDTNLYNEQFF
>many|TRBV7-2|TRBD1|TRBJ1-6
TGTGCCAGCAGCTCACGGACAGGGCTTTATAATTCACCCCTCCACTTT
CASSSRTGLYNSPLHF